Given below is one T cell receptor (beta chain) in context. Authors' analysis steps: Counts of nucleated cells, estimated from reference gene primer amplification, were obtained. TCRdb's table, derived via immunoSEQ multiplex PCR, lists solely in-frame clones and lacks some. Clone size and V and J calls were adopted from that table, with D and trimming inferred from the DNA. In the table there are roughly 70,000 clones, 90% of which are singletons. The data were obtained in a study of blood T cell repertoires in COVID-19. Whole-study context: Sites across the United States, Italy and Spain contributed samples from acute and convalescent COVID-19. The analysed material was cDNA or gDNA that came from T cells, B-cell-depleted T cells, or PBMCs.

Germline V gene lookup returns CDR1 GTSNPN and CDR2 SVGIG (reference sequence). The length of the CDR3 is 15 residues. Trimming left V 0 bases short and J 2 bases short, with 11 bases between. The genes are TRBV30 and TRBJ1-5; D call uncertain. The sample was peripheral blood. This clonotype was sampled from a human donor in a cohort sampled during active COVID-19. The CDR3 DNA follows: TGTGCCTGGAGTGTCGACCGGCGGCGCAATCAGCCCCAGCATTTT. Translating it yields CAWSVDRRRNQPQHF.